One and the same sample provided the 18 T cell receptor beta chains below, sequenced in a study of Graves' ophthalmopathy and Graves' hyperthyroidism. Amplified TCR beta CDR3 regions were obtained using RNA transcripts as template. HTBI primers were used in a first-round RT-PCR, which preceded a second-round multiplex PCR. TCRdb fed the multiplex PCR reads into MiXCR, producing one record per CDR3 protein. The sample lists 200,000 to 250,000 distinct CDR3 sequences, under 25% seen once, with approximately 40% in the top ten. Sequenced: peripheral blood. These receptors were collected from a woman aged 50 to 65 with Graves' ophthalmopathy.

This clonotype was detected many times. The V and J genes are TRBV6-2 or TRBV6-3 and TRBJ2-5; no definite D call. The V end lost 7 bases, the J end lost 4 bases, and 7 bases lay between the germline ends. Germline loops: CDR1 MNHEY, CDR2 SVGEGT. The CDR3 is 11 amino acids. The CDR3, as DNA: TGTGCCAGCAAACACAGAGAGACCCAGTACTTC. This sequence encodes CASKHRETQYF.

The sample holds a few counts of this clonotype. J is TRBJ2-2 and V is TRBV5-5; D gene unclear. Trimming stripped 4 bases from V and 6 bases from J, with 13 bases between. The CDR3 is 14 residues long. Germline assignment: CDR1 SGHKS and CDR2 YYEKEE (reference sequence). CDR3 region: CASSDRFRPGELFF. In nucleotides, the CDR3 is TGTGCCAGCAGCGATAGGTTCCGGCCCGGGGAGCTGTTTTTT.

This clonotype was seen ten or more times. This chain joins TRBV5-1 and TRBJ2-2; D gene ambiguous. Germline V gene sequence: CDR1 SGHRS, CDR2 YFSETQ. The V and J ends lost 5 bases and 2 bases respectively, with 13 bases between them. CDR3 length: 15 residues. The CDR3 DNA reads TGCGCCAGCAGGTCTGGTCCCGGAAACACCGGGGAGCTGTTTTTT. This translates into CASRSGPGNTGELFF.

This clonotype was found a few times. V gene TRBV27 combines with J gene TRBJ1-1; TRBD1 matches 7 bases. Germline loops: CDR1 MNHEY, CDR2 SMNVEV (reference sequence). The CDR3 loop spans 13 amino acids. Germline trimming cut 7 bases from V and 4 bases from J; bases unmatched to any gene: 6. CDR3 residues: CASNPQGTTEAFF. In DNA form, the CDR3 reads TGTGCCAGCAACCCACAGGGGACCACTGAAGCTTTCTTT.

This clonotype was seen repeatedly, ten times or more. This chain links TRBV20-1 with TRBJ2-7; 9 bases agree with TRBD1. Trimming cost V 4 bases and J 2 bases; bases outside gene matches: 9. Germline values: CDR1 DFQATT, CDR2 SNEGSKA (reference sequence). This CDR3 is built from 15 residues. CDR3 in amino acids: CSAIGRDRVTYEQYF. The CDR3 DNA follows: TGCAGTGCTATAGGGCGGGACAGGGTTACCTACGAGCAGTACTTC.

This clonotype was detected many times. This chain joins TRBV2 and TRBJ2-7; 8 bases line up with TRBD1. This CDR3 contains 15 residues. V gave up 4 bases and J gave up 0 bases; unmatched junction bases: 5. Germline CDR1 and CDR2: SNHLY and FYNNEI. The DNA of the CDR3 is TGTGCCAGCAGTGTCACAGGGGGATACTCCTACGAGCAGTACTTC. The encoded protein is CASSVTGGYSYEQYF.

The chain employs TRBV28 and TRBJ1-5; weak D call: TRBD1 (6 bases). Germline V gene data show CDR1 as MDHEN and CDR2 as SYDVKM. The CDR3 has 15 amino acids. V was clipped by 6 bases and J by 6 bases, with 18 bases between them. DNA of the CDR3: TGTGCCAGCAGCGGCGCAACAGGGACCTCTCAGCCCCAGCATTTT. Its protein is CASSGATGTSQPQHF.

This clonotype was observed at least ten times. The chain uses TRBV27 and TRBJ2-5; TRBD2 matches 8 bases. The CDR3 is made up of 14 amino acids. Unmatched junction bases numbered 2, after V lost 0 bases and J lost 5 bases. Germline loops: CDR1 MNHEY, CDR2 SMNVEV (reference sequence). CDR3 region: CASSLSASGETQYF. Written as DNA, the CDR3 is TGTGCCAGCAGTTTATCGGCTAGCGGGGAGACCCAGTACTTC.

This clonotype was counted many times. The chain combines TRBV29-1 with TRBJ1-1, with TRBD1 matching 9 bases. The CDR3 runs 12 residues. Looked up from germline, CDR1 is SQVTM and CDR2 is ANQGSEA. V shed 6 bases, J shed 6 bases, and the junction held 5 bases outside the gene matches. As DNA, the CDR3 is TGCAGCGTCCTGACAGGGGGAGCTGAAGCTTTCTTT. It translates to CSVLTGGAEAFF.

This clonotype was seen at least ten times. The chain links TRBV6-1 to TRBJ1-2, with D hard to call. Per the germline V gene, CDR1 is MNHNS and CDR2 is SASEGT. Trimming shortened V by 6 bases and J by 8 bases, and 19 bases separated the two germline ends. The CDR3 consists of 14 residues. CDR3 in amino acids: CASSPGVQLGGYTF. CDR3 nucleotide sequence: TGTGCCAGCAGCCCCGGGGTGCAGTTGGGGGGCTACACCTTC.

This clonotype was counted ten times or more. The rearrangement uses TRBV5-1 and TRBJ2-2, with D perhaps assigned TRBD1 or TRBD2 (5 bases each). Trimming took off 0 bases at V and 6 bases at J, with 15 bases between the two ends. The CDR3 length is 16 residues. Germline V CDR1 and CDR2: SGHRS, YFSETQ. The CDR3 DNA sequence: TGCGCCAGCAGCTTGGGAGTTCAGTTGGGACCCGGGGAGCTGTTTTTT. It specifies CASSLGVQLGPGELFF.

The rearrangement links TRBV28 to TRBJ1-5, with D maybe TRBD1 (6 bases). CDR1 is MDHEN, CDR2 SYDVKM, per germline. CDR3 length: 14 amino acids. The ends were cut back, 9 bases at V and 4 bases at J, with 16 bases in the middle. CDR3 nucleotide sequence: TGTGCCAGTCAACAGGACAGCGGGAATCAGCCCCAGCATTTT. It is translated as CASQQDSGNQPQHF.

The chain is built from TRBV20-1 and TRBJ2-5, with 11 bases fitting TRBD2. CDR1 and CDR2 (germline): DFQATT, SNEGSKA (reference sequence). J gave up 3 bases and V 5 bases, and 14 bases lay outside the gene matches. The CDR3 extends over 17 amino acids. The CDR3 sequence: CSASKGARGLAEETQYF. The CDR3 nucleotides are TGCAGTGCTTCCAAGGGGGCTCGGGGACTAGCGGAAGAGACCCAGTACTTC.

Comment on this clonotype: A much larger clone sits a single nucleotide away, making a read error possible. V usage is TRBV6-2 or TRBV6-3 and J usage is TRBJ2-7; no clear D gene. Trimming removed 2 bases at V and 5 bases at J, with 4 bases between. From germline, CDR1 is MNHEY and CDR2 SVGEGT. This CDR3 is built from 11 residues. The CDR3 DNA sequence: TGTGCCAGCAGTTACATCCACGAGCAGTACTTC. This gives the protein CASSYIHEQYF.

The gene calls are TRBV7-3 and TRBJ2-2; possible D gene TRBD1, 5 bases. Trimming took off 2 bases at V and 5 bases at J, with 12 bases between the two ends. The germline V gene has CDR1 SGHTA and CDR2 FQGTGA. The CDR3 contains 15 residues. The CDR3 nucleotides read TGTGCCAGCAGCTTACAACAGGTCACTACCGGGGAGCTGTTTTTT. Residues: CASSLQQVTTGELFF.

This clonotype was detected many times. The CDR3 DNA follows: TGTGCCAGCAGTACCCCACAGCGGGCTTTCTTT. Its protein product is CASSTPQRAFF. The chain combines TRBV28 with TRBJ1-1; D is unresolved. V gave up 5 bases and J gave up 11 bases, with 12 bases separating them. CDR1 is MDHEN, CDR2 SYDVKM, per germline. The CDR3 is made up of 11 amino acids.

This clonotype was picked up many times. V is TRBV6-1 and J is TRBJ2-5, with 8 bases fitting TRBD2. Germline loops: CDR1 MNHNS, CDR2 SASEGT. The CDR3 totals 15 residues. V was clipped by 7 bases and J by 2 bases; unmatched bases: 9. The CDR3: CASTQLTSAQETQYF. Written as DNA, the CDR3 is TGTGCCAGCACCCAGTTGACTAGCGCGCAAGAGACCCAGTACTTC.

This clonotype was recorded a few times. This sequence joins TRBV5-4 and TRBJ1-1; tentatively, D is TRBD1 (6 bases). CDR1 and CDR2 from the germline V gene are SGHNT and YYREEE (reference sequence). V shed 0 bases and J shed 3 bases, with 9 bases lying between them. The CDR3 is 14 residues long. DNA for the CDR3: TGTGCCAGCAGCTTGGGAGGGGGTGACACTGAAGCTTTCTTT. Protein: CASSLGGGDTEAFF.